The next 31 T cell receptor beta chains were all read from a single sample in a study of blood T cell repertoires in COVID-19. Assay: immunoSEQ multiplex PCR; the TCRdb copy retains only in-frame clones and omits some. Among around 50,000 clones listed, about nine tenths were seen once. The sequencing input was peripheral blood. The receptors shown here come from a man in his sixties or seventies with acute or convalescent COVID-19.

This clone was detected only once. The gene calls are TRBV4-1 and TRBJ2-3; 12 bases align to TRBD2. Germline lookup yields CDR1 MGHRA and CDR2 YSYEKL. Losses at the gene ends were 5 bases for V and 6 bases for J; bases not matched to a gene: 21. The CDR3 sequence is 20 residues long. Here the CDR3 DNA reads TGCGCCAGCAGCACTCCGGGCGGACTAGCGGGGCCCCCCACACGCGATACGCAGTATTTT. This translates into CASSTPGGLAGPPTRDTQYF.

The CDR3 region is CASSPDRRSSYEQYF. CDR3 nucleotides: TGTGCCAGCAGCCCAGACAGGCGAAGCTCCTACGAGCAGTACTTC. This chain uses TRBV3-1 (or the pseudogene TRBV3-2) with TRBJ2-7, with D possibly matching TRBD1 (6 bases). Per germline, CDR1 LGHDT and CDR2 YNNKEL (reference sequence). Trimming stripped 4 bases from V and 0 bases from J, with 13 bases between. The CDR3 runs to 15 residues.

The chain carries TRBV19 and TRBJ1-2; D is ambiguous. Germline V CDR1 and CDR2: LNHDA, SQIVND (reference sequence). Deletions cut 1 base from V and 5 bases from J, with 17 bases between. The CDR3 covers 16 residues. This chain's CDR3 is CASSIGPGWEIYGYTF. The CDR3 region has the DNA TGTGCCAGTAGTATAGGTCCGGGATGGGAAATTTATGGCTACACCTTC.

V gene TRBV5-6 combines with J gene TRBJ1-1; tentatively, D is TRBD1 (5 bases). Germline CDR1 SGHDT, CDR2 YYEEEE. The CDR3 consists of 14 residues. Trimming took 2 bases from V and 0 from J, leaving 8 bases between them. CDR3 residues: CASSLRQLNTEAFF. In DNA, the CDR3 is TGTGCCAGCAGCTTAAGACAGCTGAACACTGAAGCTTTCTTT.

This clone was seen a single time. The gene calls are TRBV28 and TRBJ2-6; TRBD1 might be the D (6 bases). The CDR3 totals 15 residues. Trimming left V 4 bases short and J 2 bases short, with 9 bases between. Germline V gene sequence: CDR1 MDHEN, CDR2 SYDVKM. CDR3 nucleotides: TGTGCCAGCAGTTCAACAGGGCCTGGGGCCAACGTCCTGACTTTC. Its protein is CASSSTGPGANVLTF.

The chain is built from TRBV5-4 and TRBJ1-4; D remains ambiguous. Per the germline V gene, CDR1 is SGHNT and CDR2 is YYREEE (reference sequence). This CDR3 has 14 residues. Trimming took 4 bases from V and 8 from J, leaving 15 bases between them. Here the CDR3 reads CASSLPRESEKLFF. The DNA for the CDR3 is TGTGCCAGCAGCCTCCCCCGGGAGAGCGAAAAACTGTTTTTT.

This clone was recorded only once. The rearrangement joins TRBV4-3 to TRBJ1-2; 7 bases map to TRBD1. V shed 4 bases, J shed 4 bases, and the junction held 9 bases outside the gene matches. CDR3 length equals 15 residues. CDR1 LGHNA and CDR2 YSLEER come from the germline V gene. In DNA form, the CDR3 reads TGCGCCAGCAGCCCAACGGGACAGCTGGGCTATGGCTACACCTTC. It encodes CASSPTGQLGYGYTF.

The chain links TRBV2 to TRBJ1-3; 7 nucleotides match TRBD1. After removal of 4 bases from V and 4 bases from J, the junction contained 7 bases not matched to a gene. This CDR3 comprises 15 residues. Germline V gene lookup returns CDR1 SNHLY and CDR2 FYNNEI. The CDR3 reads CASSGQQGKGNTIYF. The CDR3, as DNA: TGTGCCAGCAGTGGGCAACAGGGGAAGGGAAACACCATATATTTT.

The rearrangement joins TRBV28 to TRBJ2-1; D gene ambiguous. Germline V gene lookup returns CDR1 MDHEN and CDR2 SYDVKM. This CDR3 is 13 amino acids long. V gave up 8 bases and J gave up 3 bases, with 11 bases separating them. The CDR3, as DNA: TGTGCCAGCGCGAGTTACCTCTACAATGAGCAGTTCTTC. It codes for CASASYLYNEQFF. The complete variable domain, with remaining parts taken from reference TRBV28 and TRBJ2-1, reads DVKVTQSSRYLVKRTGEKVFLECVQDMDHENMFWYRQDPGLGLRLIYFSYDVKMKEKGDIPEGYSVSREKKERFSLILESASTNQTSMYLCASASYLYNEQFFGPGTRLTVL.

The CDR3 spells CASSSGLGDQPQHF. In nucleotides, the CDR3 is TGCGCCAGCAGCTCCGGGTTGGGTGATCAGCCCCAGCATTTT. V and J are TRBV5-1 and TRBJ1-5; D uncertain. CDR3 length equals 14 residues. Germline V gene lookup returns CDR1 SGHRS and CDR2 YFSETQ. Trimming stripped 3 bases from V and 5 bases from J, with 12 bases between.

The rearrangement links TRBV19 to TRBJ2-1; weak D call: TRBD1 (5 bases). CDR1 and CDR2 (germline): LNHDA, SQIVND (reference sequence). The CDR3 loop spans 16 amino acids. V dropped 4 bases and J dropped 2 bases, with 15 bases sitting between them. The CDR3 nucleotides are TGTGCCAGTAGTACCCCTCAGGGTGAGGCCTACAATGAGCAGTTCTTC. Translating gives CASSTPQGEAYNEQFF.

The chain couples TRBV15 to TRBJ2-7; unclear D gene. V shed 2 bases and J shed 0 bases, with 8 bases lying between them. Germline CDR1 is LNHNV and CDR2 is YYDKDF (reference sequence). CDR3 size: 14 residues. The DNA for the CDR3 is TGTGCCACCAGCAGACGGAGAAACTCCTACGAGCAGTACTTC. It encodes CATSRRRNSYEQYF.

The V call is TRBV24-1, the J call TRBJ1-2, with 7 positions matching TRBD1. CDR3 length: 14 residues. Trimming took 4 bases from V and 7 from J; bases not matched to a gene: 8. The germline V gene encodes CDR1 KGHDR and CDR2 SFDVKD. CDR3 region: CATSEGPEGAGYTF. The CDR3 region has the DNA TGTGCCACCAGTGAGGGGCCCGAGGGGGCTGGCTACACCTTC.

The chain links TRBV7-6 to TRBJ2-1, with 11 bases aligning to TRBD1. V gave up 5 bases and J gave up 4 bases; unmatched junction bases: 10. This CDR3 contains 17 residues. Germline V gene sequence: CDR1 SGHVS, CDR2 FNYEAQ. CDR3 sequence (DNA): TGTGCCAGCAGCGGGGACAGGGGGGTTGGAGTGTACAATGAGCAGTTCTTC. Translated, it gives CASSGDRGVGVYNEQFF.

This chain uses TRBV29-1 with TRBJ1-2, with D unclear. Trimming took off 4 bases at V and 3 bases at J, with 12 bases between the two ends. Germline V gene sequence: CDR1 SQVTM, CDR2 ANQGSEA. The CDR3 totals 13 residues. Written as DNA, the CDR3 is TGCAGCGTTGTCAGTTCGGGATACTATGGCTACACCTTC. It translates to CSVVSSGYYGYTF.

The genes are TRBV6-2 or TRBV6-3 and TRBJ1-5; 10 bases match TRBD1. Germline CDR1 reads MNHEY; CDR2 reads SVGEGT. V was pared by 0 bases and J by 4 bases, with 6 bases of the junction left unmatched. The CDR3 sequence is 17 residues long. The CDR3 loop is CASSYSVRDRGNQPQHF. CDR3 nucleotide sequence: TGTGCCAGCAGTTACTCGGTCAGGGACAGGGGTAATCAGCCCCAGCATTTT.

The V call is TRBV28, the J call TRBJ1-1, with D maybe TRBD1 (6 bases). The V and J ends lost 6 bases and 1 base respectively, with 15 bases between them. The germline gives CDR1 MDHEN, CDR2 SYDVKM. The CDR3 contains 15 residues. As DNA, the CDR3 is TGTGCCAGCAGCTCCTGGACAGCTGGGAACACTGAAGCTTTCTTT. The encoded protein is CASSSWTAGNTEAFF.

The table lists this clone with a few counts. The CDR3 DNA reads TGTGCCAGCAGTAGGGGACAGGGGCTCTCCTACGAGCAGTACTTC. This sequence encodes CASSRGQGLSYEQYF. The rearrangement links TRBV6-5 to TRBJ2-7, with 10 bases that match TRBD1. Germline assignment: CDR1 MNHEY and CDR2 SVGAGI. The CDR3 loop spans 15 amino acids. With V trimmed by 5 bases and J by 0 bases, 4 bases remained unmatched.

The chain carries TRBV18 and TRBJ2-5; D is possibly TRBD1 (5 bases). Trimming removed 5 bases from V and 5 bases from J, with 12 bases in between. The CDR3 contains 13 residues. The V gene's germline CDR1 is KGHSH and CDR2 LQKENI. CDR3 sequence reads: CASSERRGETQYF. DNA for the CDR3: TGTGCCAGCTCAGAGAGAAGGGGTGAGACCCAGTACTTC.

This rearrangement joins TRBV6-5 to TRBJ2-5; 12 bases map to TRBD1. V lost 2 bases to trimming and J lost 5 bases; unmatched junction nucleotides: 6. Germline V CDR1 and CDR2: MNHEY, SVGAGI. The CDR3 runs to 16 residues. The CDR3 DNA follows: TGTGCCAGCAGTTACGGGACAGGGGGCCCAGGGGAGACCCAGTACTTC. This translates into CASSYGTGGPGETQYF.

Here the CDR3 DNA reads TGTGCCACCAGTGATCGGACAGGCGCAACCTACGAGCAGTACTTC. Its protein is CATSDRTGATYEQYF. V and J are TRBV24-1 and TRBJ2-7, with 7 bases that match TRBD1. Losses at the gene ends were 3 bases for V and 2 bases for J; bases not matched to a gene: 6. The length of the CDR3 is 15 residues. The germline V gene has CDR1 KGHDR and CDR2 SFDVKD.

V gene TRBV11-2 combines with J gene TRBJ2-3; 10 bases map to TRBD2. V was clipped by 6 bases and J by 3 bases; unmatched bases: 3. The germline gives CDR1 SGHAT, CDR2 FQNNGV. This CDR3 spans 14 amino acids. The CDR3 reads CASRFSGGTDTQYF. For the CDR3, the DNA is TGTGCCAGCAGATTTAGCGGGGGGACAGATACGCAGTATTTT. Using reference TRBV11-2 and TRBJ2-3 for the parts outside the CDR3, the full variable domain is EAGVAQSPRYKIIEKRQSVAFWCNPISGHATLYWYQQILGQGPKLLIQFQNNGVVDDSQLPKDRFSAERLKGVDSTLKIQPAKLEDSAVYLCASRFSGGTDTQYFGPGTRLTVL.

The DNA of the CDR3 is TGTGCCAGCCTCTCGGCGGGGGGTTGGAACACCATATATTTT. It yields the protein CASLSAGGWNTIYF. The chain uses TRBV28 and TRBJ1-3; tentatively, D is TRBD1 (5 bases). In germline, CDR1 is MDHEN, CDR2 SYDVKM. Trimming removed 8 bases from V and 7 bases from J, with 18 bases in between. The CDR3 runs to 14 residues.

The genes are TRBV9 and TRBJ2-7; D is perhaps TRBD2 (7 bases). The V gene's germline CDR1 is SGDLS and CDR2 YYNGEE. The V and J ends lost 0 bases and 3 bases respectively, with 16 bases between them. The CDR3 is made up of 16 amino acids. CDR3 sequence reads: CASSVEGGSGLYEQYF. In nucleotides, the CDR3 is TGTGCCAGCAGCGTAGAGGGGGGGAGCGGCCTCTACGAGCAGTACTTC.

The chain couples TRBV6-5 to TRBJ2-1; 10 bases are shared with TRBD1. Germline loops: CDR1 MNHEY, CDR2 SVGAGI. The CDR3 contains 15 residues. The V segment lost 6 bases and the J segment 2 bases; nucleotides outside the gene matches: 4. For the CDR3, the DNA is TGTGCCAGCAGATCGGGACAGGGGACCTACAATGAGCAGTTCTTC. Protein: CASRSGQGTYNEQFF.

This sequence joins TRBV7-9 and TRBJ1-1; D uncertain. V dropped 5 bases and J dropped 4 bases, with 5 bases sitting between them. The CDR3 spans 11 residues. Germline values: CDR1 SEHNR, CDR2 FQNEAQ (reference sequence). This CDR3 reads CASSPGTEAFF. DNA of the CDR3: TGTGCCAGCAGCCCGGGCACTGAAGCTTTCTTT.

The chain is built from TRBV11-1 and TRBJ2-2, with TRBD1 matching 8 bases. The germline V gene has CDR1 SGHAT and CDR2 FQDESV (reference sequence). This CDR3 is 16 amino acids long. Germline trimming cut 3 bases from V and 4 bases from J; bases unmatched to any gene: 7. The chain's CDR3 is CASSLGQAGRTGELFF. The CDR3 region has the DNA TGTGCCAGCAGCTTGGGACAGGCCGGACGCACCGGGGAGCTGTTTTTT.

This clone was seen only once. The chain uses TRBV2 and TRBJ1-6; 7 positions agree with TRBD1. Germline values: CDR1 SNHLY, CDR2 FYNNEI. V lost 4 bases to trimming and J lost 7 bases; unmatched junction nucleotides: 7. This CDR3 has 15 amino acids. CDR3 in DNA: TGTGCCAGCAGTGGGGGGACAGATAACAATTCACCCCTCCACTTT. Protein sequence: CASSGGTDNNSPLHF.

V is TRBV5-1 and J is TRBJ1-1, with D hard to call. The CDR3 is 14 amino acids. V was clipped by 4 bases and J by 4 bases, with 14 bases between them. Germline CDR1 reads SGHRS; CDR2 reads YFSETQ. The CDR3 loop reads CASSQGALGTEAFF. The CDR3 DNA reads as TGCGCCAGCAGCCAAGGAGCGCTGGGCACTGAAGCTTTCTTT.

This clone appeared a single time. V is TRBV21-1 and J is TRBJ2-2; no check of the table's D call, TRBD1, against the DNA was made. TRBV21-1 is termed a pseudogene. The CDR3 runs to 20 residues. The CDR3 here is CASSTRPTRTGWGRPGELFF. CDR3 coding DNA: TGTGCCAGCAGCACCCGACCAACCAGGACAGGTTGGGGACGGCCCGGGGAGCTGTTTTTT.

In nucleotides, the CDR3 is TGTGCCAGCAGCCCCCGGGAGAATGAAAAACTGTTTTTT. This gives the protein CASSPRENEKLFF. The chain has TRBV7-9 and TRBJ1-4; D not resolved. Germline loops: CDR1 SEHNR, CDR2 FQNEAQ (reference sequence). V was cut by 5 bases and J by 5 bases, with 9 bases left in between. The CDR3 is 13 residues long.